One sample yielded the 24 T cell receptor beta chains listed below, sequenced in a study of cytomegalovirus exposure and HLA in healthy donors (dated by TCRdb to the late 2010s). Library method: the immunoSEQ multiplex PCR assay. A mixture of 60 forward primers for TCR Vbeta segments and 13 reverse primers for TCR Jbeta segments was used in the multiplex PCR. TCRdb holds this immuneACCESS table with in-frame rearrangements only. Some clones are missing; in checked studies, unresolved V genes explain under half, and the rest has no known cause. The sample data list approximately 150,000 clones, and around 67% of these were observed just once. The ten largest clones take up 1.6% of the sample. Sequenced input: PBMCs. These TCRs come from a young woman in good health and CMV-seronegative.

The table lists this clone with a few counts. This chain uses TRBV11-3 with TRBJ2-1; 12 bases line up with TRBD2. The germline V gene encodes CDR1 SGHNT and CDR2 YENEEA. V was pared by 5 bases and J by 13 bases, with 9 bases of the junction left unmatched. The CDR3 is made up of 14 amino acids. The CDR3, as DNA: TGTGCCAGCAGCAACGGACTAGCGGGGACCCGTCAGTTCTTC. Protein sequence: CASSNGLAGTRQFF. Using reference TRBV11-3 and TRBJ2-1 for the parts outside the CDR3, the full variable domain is EAGVVQSPRYKIIEKKQPVAFWCNPISGHNTLYWYLQNLGQGPELLIRYENEEAVDDSQLPKDRFSAERLKGVDSTLKIQPAELGDSAVYLCASSNGLAGTRQFFGPGTRLTVL.

CDR3 sequence (DNA): TGCGCCAGCAGTCCGGAGGCGGGGGACGCGGCCCAGTACTTC. Translating gives CASSPEAGDAAQYF. The chain carries TRBV10-1 and TRBJ2-5; 7 bases map to TRBD2. The CDR3 has 14 residues. Germline V gives CDR1 WNHNN, CDR2 SYGVQD (reference sequence). With 5 bases clipped from V and 9 bases from J, the junction kept 12 bases outside the gene matches.

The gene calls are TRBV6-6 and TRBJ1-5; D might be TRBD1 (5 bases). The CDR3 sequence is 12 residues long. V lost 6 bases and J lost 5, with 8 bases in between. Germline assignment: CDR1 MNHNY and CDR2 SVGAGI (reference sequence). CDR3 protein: CASRPGDQPQHF. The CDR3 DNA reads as TGTGCCAGCAGGCCGGGGGATCAGCCCCAGCATTTT.

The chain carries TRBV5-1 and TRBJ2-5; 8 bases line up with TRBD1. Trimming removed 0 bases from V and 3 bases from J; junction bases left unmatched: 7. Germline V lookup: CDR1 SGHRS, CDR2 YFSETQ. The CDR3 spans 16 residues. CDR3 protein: CASSLASGGGEETQYF. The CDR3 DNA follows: TGCGCCAGCAGCTTGGCCTCAGGGGGCGGTGAAGAGACCCAGTACTTC.

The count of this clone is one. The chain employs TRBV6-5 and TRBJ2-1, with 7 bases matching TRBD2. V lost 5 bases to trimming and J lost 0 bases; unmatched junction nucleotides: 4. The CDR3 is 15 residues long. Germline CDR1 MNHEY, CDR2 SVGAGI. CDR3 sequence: CASSPSGTSYNEQFF. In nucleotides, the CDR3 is TGTGCCAGCAGTCCCAGCGGGACCTCCTACAATGAGCAGTTCTTC.

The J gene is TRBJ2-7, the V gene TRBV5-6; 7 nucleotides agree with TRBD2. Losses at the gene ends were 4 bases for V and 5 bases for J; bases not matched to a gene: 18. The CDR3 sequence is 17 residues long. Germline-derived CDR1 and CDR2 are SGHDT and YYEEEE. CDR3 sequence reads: CASSPGPAGVYFDEQYV. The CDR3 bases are TGTGCCAGCAGCCCCGGACCGGCGGGAGTTTACTTCGACGAGCAGTACGTC.

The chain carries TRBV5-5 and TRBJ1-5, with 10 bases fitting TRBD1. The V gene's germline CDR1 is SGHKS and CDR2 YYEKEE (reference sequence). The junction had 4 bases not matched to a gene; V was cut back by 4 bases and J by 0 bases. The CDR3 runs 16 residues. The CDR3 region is CASSAWDRGSNQPQHF. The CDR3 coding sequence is TGTGCCAGCAGCGCCTGGGACAGGGGTAGCAATCAGCCCCAGCATTTT.

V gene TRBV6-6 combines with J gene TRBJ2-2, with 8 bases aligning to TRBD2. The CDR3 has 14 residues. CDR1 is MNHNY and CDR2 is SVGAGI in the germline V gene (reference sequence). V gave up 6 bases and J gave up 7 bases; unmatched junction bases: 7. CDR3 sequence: CASRTGGLVGELFF. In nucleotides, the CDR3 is TGTGCCAGCAGGACGGGAGGGCTGGTCGGGGAGCTGTTTTTT.

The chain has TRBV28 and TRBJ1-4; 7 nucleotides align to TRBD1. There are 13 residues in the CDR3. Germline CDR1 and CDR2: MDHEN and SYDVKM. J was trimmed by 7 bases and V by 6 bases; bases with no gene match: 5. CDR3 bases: TGTGCCAGCAGACGGAACAGGGGTGAAAAACTGTTTTTT. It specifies CASRRNRGEKLFF.

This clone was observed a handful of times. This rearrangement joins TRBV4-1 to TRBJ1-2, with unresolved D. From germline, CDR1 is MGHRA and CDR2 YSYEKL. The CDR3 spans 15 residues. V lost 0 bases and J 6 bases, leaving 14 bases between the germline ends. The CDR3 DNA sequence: TGCGCCAGCAGCCAAGATTTAGGCTTCGCGGATGGCTACACCTTC. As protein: CASSQDLGFADGYTF.

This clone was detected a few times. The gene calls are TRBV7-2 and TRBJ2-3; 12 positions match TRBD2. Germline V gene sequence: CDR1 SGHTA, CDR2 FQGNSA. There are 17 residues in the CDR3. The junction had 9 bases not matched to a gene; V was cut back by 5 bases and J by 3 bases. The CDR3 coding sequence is TGTGCCAGCAGCCCGACGACTAGCGGGAGATTGACAGATACGCAGTATTTT. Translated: CASSPTTSGRLTDTQYF.

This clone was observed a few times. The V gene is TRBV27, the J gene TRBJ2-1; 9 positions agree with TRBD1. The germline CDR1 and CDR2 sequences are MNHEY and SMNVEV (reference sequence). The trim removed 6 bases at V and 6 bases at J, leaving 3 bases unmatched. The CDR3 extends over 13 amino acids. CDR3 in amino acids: CASRLTGGNEQFF. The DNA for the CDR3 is TGTGCCAGCAGACTGACAGGGGGCAATGAGCAGTTCTTC.

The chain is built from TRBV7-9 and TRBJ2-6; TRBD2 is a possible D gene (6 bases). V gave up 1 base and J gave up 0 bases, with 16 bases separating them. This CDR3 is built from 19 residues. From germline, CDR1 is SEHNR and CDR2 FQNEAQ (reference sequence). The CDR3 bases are TGTGCCAGCAGCTTAGAGGGGAGGAGGACTTCCTCTGGGGCCAACGTCCTGACTTTC. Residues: CASSLEGRRTSSGANVLTF.

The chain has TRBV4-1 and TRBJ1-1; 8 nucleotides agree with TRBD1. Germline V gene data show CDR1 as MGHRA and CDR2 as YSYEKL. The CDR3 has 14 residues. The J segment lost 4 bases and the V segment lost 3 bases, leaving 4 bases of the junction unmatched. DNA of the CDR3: TGCGCCAGCAGCCAGCCTACAGGGGGCACTGAAGCTTTCTTT. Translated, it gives CASSQPTGGTEAFF.

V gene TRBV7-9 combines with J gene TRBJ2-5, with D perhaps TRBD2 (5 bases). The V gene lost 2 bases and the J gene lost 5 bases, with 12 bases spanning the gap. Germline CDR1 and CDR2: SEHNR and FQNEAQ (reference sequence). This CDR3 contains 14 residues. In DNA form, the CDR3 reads TGTGCCAGCAGCTTAACGGCTAGCTGGGAGACCCAGTACTTC. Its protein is CASSLTASWETQYF.

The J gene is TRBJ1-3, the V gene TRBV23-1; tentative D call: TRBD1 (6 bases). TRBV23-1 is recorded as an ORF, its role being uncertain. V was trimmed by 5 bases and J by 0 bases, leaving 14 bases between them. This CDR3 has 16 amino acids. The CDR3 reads CASSASGVNSGNTIYF. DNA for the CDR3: TGCGCCAGCAGTGCATCAGGGGTTAACTCTGGAAACACCATATATTTT.

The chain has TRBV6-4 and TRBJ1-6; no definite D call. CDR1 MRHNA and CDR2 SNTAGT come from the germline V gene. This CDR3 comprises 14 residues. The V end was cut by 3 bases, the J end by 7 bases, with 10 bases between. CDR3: CASSEGDTNSPLHF. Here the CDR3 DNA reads TGTGCCAGCAGTGAGGGAGACACCAATTCACCCCTCCACTTT.

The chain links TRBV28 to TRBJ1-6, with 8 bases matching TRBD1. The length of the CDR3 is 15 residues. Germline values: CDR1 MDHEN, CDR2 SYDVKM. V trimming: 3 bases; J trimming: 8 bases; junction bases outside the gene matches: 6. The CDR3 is CASSLGTGGDSPLHF. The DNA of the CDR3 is TGTGCCAGCAGTTTGGGTACAGGGGGTGATTCACCCCTCCACTTT.

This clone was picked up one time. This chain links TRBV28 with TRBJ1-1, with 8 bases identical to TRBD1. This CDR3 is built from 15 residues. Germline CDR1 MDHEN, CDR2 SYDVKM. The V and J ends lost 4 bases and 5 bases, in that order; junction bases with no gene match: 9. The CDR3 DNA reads TGTGCCAGCAGTTCCCTCGGACAGGGCTGGACTGAAGCTTTCTTT. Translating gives CASSSLGQGWTEAFF.

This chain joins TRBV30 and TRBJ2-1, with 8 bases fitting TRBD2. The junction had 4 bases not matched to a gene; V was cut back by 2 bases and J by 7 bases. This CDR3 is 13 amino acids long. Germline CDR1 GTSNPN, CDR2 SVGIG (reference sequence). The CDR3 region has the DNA TGTGCCTGGAGTTCGGGAGGGATAAATGAGCAGTTCTTC. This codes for CAWSSGGINEQFF. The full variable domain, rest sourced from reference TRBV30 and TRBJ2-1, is SQTIHQWPATLVQPVGSPLSLECTVEGTSNPNLYWYRQAAGRGLQLLFYSVGIGQISSEVPQNLSASRPQDRQFILSSKKLLLSDSGFYLCAWSSGGINEQFFGPGTRLTVL.

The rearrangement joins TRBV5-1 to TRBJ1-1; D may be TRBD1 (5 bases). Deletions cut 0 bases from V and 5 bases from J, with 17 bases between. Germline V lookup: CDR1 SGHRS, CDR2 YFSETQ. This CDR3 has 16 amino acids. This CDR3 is CASSLDGAWGGTEAFF. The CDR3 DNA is TGCGCCAGCAGCTTGGATGGGGCTTGGGGGGGAACTGAAGCTTTCTTT.

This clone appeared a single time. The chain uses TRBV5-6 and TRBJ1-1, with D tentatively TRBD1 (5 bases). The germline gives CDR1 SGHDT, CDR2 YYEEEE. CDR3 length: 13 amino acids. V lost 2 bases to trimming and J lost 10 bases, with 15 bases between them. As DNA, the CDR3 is TGTGCCAGCAGCTTCCCCCGGGGGGGTGCAGCTTTCTTT. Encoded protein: CASSFPRGGAAFF.

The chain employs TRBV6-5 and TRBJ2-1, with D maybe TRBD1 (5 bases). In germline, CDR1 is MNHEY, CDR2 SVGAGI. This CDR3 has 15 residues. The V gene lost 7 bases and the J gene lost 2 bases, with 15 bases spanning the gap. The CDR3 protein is CASTPLRGAYNEQFF. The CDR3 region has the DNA TGTGCCAGCACCCCCCTTAGGGGCGCCTACAATGAGCAGTTCTTC.

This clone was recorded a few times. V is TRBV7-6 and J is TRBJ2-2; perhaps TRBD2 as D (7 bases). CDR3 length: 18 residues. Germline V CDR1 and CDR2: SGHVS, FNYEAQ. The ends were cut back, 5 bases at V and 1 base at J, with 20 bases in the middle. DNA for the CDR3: TGTGCCAGCAGCCTCCCCGCGGGGGCCGTTAAGAACACCGGGGAGCTGTTTTTT. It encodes CASSLPAGAVKNTGELFF. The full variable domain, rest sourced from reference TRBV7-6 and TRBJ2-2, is GAGVSQSPRYKVTKRGQDVALRCDPISGHVSLYWYRQALGQGPEFLTYFNYEAQQDKSGLPNDRFSAERPEGSISTLTIQRTEQRDSAMYRCASSLPAGAVKNTGELFFGEGSRLTVL.